Presented here are 19 T cell receptor beta chains from one specimen sequenced in a study of molecular identifiers for immune sequencing clone quantification (dated by TCRdb to 2016 to 2019). Library prep was done by PCR. These reads were obtained on a NextSeq 500. Clones were called with MiXCR by TCRdb after fastp trimmed the public reads at Q25, and only in-frame beta chains were retained. Identical CDR3 protein sequences are pooled into one entry, listed with their most common genes and DNA. This sample lists some 97,000 distinct CDR3 sequences; roughly 24% were detected once. Together, the top ten hold about 0.94% of the sample. Sequenced input: naive CD8+ T cells from blood, with Jurkat cell RNA spiked in. The cell subset or site label here, explained by the study, means: FACS-sorted CD8+CD4-CCR7+CD45RA+ naive T cells. All receptors come from a human donor in good health. Some libraries in this study had Jurkat cell RNA spiked in.

This clonotype appeared many times. The J gene is TRBJ2-1, the V gene TRBV30; D call uncertain. The V end was cut by 3 bases, the J end by 7 bases, with 7 bases between. The CDR3 is 11 amino acids. Germline values: CDR1 GTSNPN, CDR2 SVGIG (reference sequence). The CDR3 DNA is TGTGCCTGGAGAGAGGTAAATGAGCAGTTCTTC. Translating it yields CAWREVNEQFF.

In this sample, this clonotype turned up many times. The V gene is TRBV7-9, the J gene TRBJ2-3, with a tentative D call TRBD2 (5 bases). This CDR3 contains 16 residues. Trimming stripped 1 base from V and 2 bases from J, with 13 bases between. Germline V lookup: CDR1 SEHNR, CDR2 FQNEAQ (reference sequence). The CDR3 is CASSLVAGVVTDTQYF. CDR3 bases: TGTGCCAGCAGCTTAGTCGCGGGCGTAGTCACAGATACGCAGTATTTT. Looking up the rest from reference TRBV7-9 and TRBJ2-3 gives the full variable domain: DTGVSQNPRHKITKRGQNVTFRCDPISEHNRLYWYRQTLGQGPEFLTYFQNEAQLEKSRLLSDRFSAERPKGSFSTLEIQRTEQGDSAMYLCASSLVAGVVTDTQYFGPGTRLTVL.

Remarks on this clonotype: One base away lies a much larger clone, so this may be a sequencing read error. The genes are TRBV7-9 and TRBJ2-3, with 14 bases fitting TRBD2. CDR3 length equals 18 residues. Germline V CDR1 and CDR2: SEHNR, FQNEAQ (reference sequence). The CDR3 nucleotides read TGTGCCAGCGGCTTCGGGACTAGCGGGAGATGGGGCACAGATACGCAGTATTTT. This gives the protein CASGFGTSGRWGTDTQYF. Filled out from reference TRBV7-9 and TRBJ2-3, the complete variable domain reads DTGVSQNPRHKITKRGQNVTFRCDPISEHNRLYWYRQTLGQGPEFLTYFQNEAQLEKSRLLSDRFSAERPKGSFSTLEIQRTEQGDSAMYLCASGFGTSGRWGTDTQYFGPGTRLTVL.

This clonotype has more than one count but fewer than ten. This chain connects TRBV10-2 to TRBJ1-1; D unresolved. This CDR3 is built from 16 residues. Trimming pared 0 bases from V and 3 bases from J, leaving 14 bases between. Germline assignment: CDR1 WSHSY and CDR2 SAAADI. In DNA form, the CDR3 reads TGCGCCAGCAGTGAGTCGGGAGGTTGGGTGGACACTGAAGCTTTCTTT. This gives the protein CASSESGGWVDTEAFF.

The J gene is TRBJ2-2, the V gene TRBV6-6; D remains ambiguous. The CDR3 is made up of 14 amino acids. Trimming removed 4 bases from V and 6 bases from J, with 12 bases in between. Germline V gene lookup returns CDR1 MNHNY and CDR2 SVGAGI (reference sequence). CDR3 loop: CASSSGPGSGELFF. As DNA, the CDR3 is TGTGCCAGCAGTTCCGGCCCCGGATCCGGGGAGCTGTTTTTT.

This clonotype was detected only once. One end of the junction varies from germline; a read error may be responsible. The chain joins TRBV20-1 to TRBJ2-7, with no clear D. The CDR3 totals 12 residues. Germline V lookup: CDR1 DFQATT, CDR2 SNEGSKA (reference sequence). Written as DNA, the CDR3 is TGCAGTGCTAGAGATGTCAGGTACGGGCAGTACTTC. Its protein is CSARDVRYGQYF.

The rearrangement joins TRBV6-5 to TRBJ2-7; D remains unclear. V was cut by 6 bases and J by 0 bases, with 12 bases left in between. The CDR3 spans 14 residues. Germline values: CDR1 MNHEY, CDR2 SVGAGI. CDR3 sequence (DNA): TGTGCCAGCAGAATGACGGATAGCTCCTACGAGCAGTACTTC. Protein: CASRMTDSSYEQYF.

As for this clonotype: A much larger clone lies one base from this, so it may be a read error. This sequence joins TRBV27 and TRBJ1-1; D is possibly TRBD1 (6 bases). Per germline, CDR1 MNHEY and CDR2 SMNVEV (reference sequence). The V end was cut by 4 bases, the J end by 4 bases, with 10 bases between. This CDR3 contains 13 residues. CDR3: CASSYTGTTEAFF. The CDR3 nucleotides read TGTGCCAGCAGTTATACAGGGACCACTGAAGCTTTCTTT.

This clonotype was seen more than once but under ten times. This may stem from a read error, because a much larger clone lies one nucleotide away. The chain is built from TRBV20-1 and TRBJ2-7; D gene unclear. This CDR3 has 13 residues. Germline loops: CDR1 DFQATT, CDR2 SNEGSKA (reference sequence). In DNA, the CDR3 is TGCTGTGCTAGAGATTCACGACTGGGGGAGCAGTACTTC. It yields the protein CCARDSRLGEQYF.

The chain has TRBV6-6 and TRBJ1-5; no firm D call. Germline lookup yields CDR1 MNHNY and CDR2 SVGAGI (reference sequence). The CDR3 extends over 11 amino acids. Trimming removed 0 bases at V and 15 bases at J, with 9 bases between. DNA for the CDR3: TGTGCCAGCAGTTACTCGGAGATAAGGCATTTT. Amino acids: CASSYSEIRHF.

Many counts were recorded for this clonotype. The gene calls are TRBV29-1 and TRBJ1-4; 8 bases align to TRBD1. Germline lookup yields CDR1 SQVTM and CDR2 ANQGSEA. This CDR3 has 14 amino acids. J lost 8 bases, V lost 5 bases, and 10 bases had no gene match. In DNA, the CDR3 is TGCAGCGTTTCCCAGGACAGGGTAGGCGAAAAACTGTTTTTT. This encodes CSVSQDRVGEKLFF.

This clonotype has at least ten counts. This rearrangement joins TRBV5-6 to TRBJ1-3, with D uncertain. Germline V lookup: CDR1 SGHDT, CDR2 YYEEEE. V was trimmed by 4 bases and J by 3 bases, leaving 2 bases between them. There are 11 residues in the CDR3. DNA of the CDR3: TGTGCCAGCAGCGTTGGAAACACCATATATTTT. This codes for CASSVGNTIYF.

Regarding this clonotype: A read error may produce the germline difference seen at one junction end. This rearrangement joins TRBV19 to TRBJ2-1, with no clear D. Germline assignment: CDR1 LNHDA and CDR2 SQIVND (reference sequence). The CDR3 has 19 amino acids. CDR3 amino acids: CASSIEYTAFSSPYNGQFF. CDR3 coding DNA: TGTGCCAGTAGTATAGAATATACAGCGTTCTCATCTCCCTACAATGGGCAGTTCTTC.

This clonotype was seen a handful of times. The chain combines TRBV28 with TRBJ1-5, with D hard to call. The CDR3 is 14 amino acids. The V end was cut by 3 bases, the J end by 7 bases, with 13 bases between. Germline CDR1 MDHEN, CDR2 SYDVKM. The CDR3 sequence is CASSLRMGLQPQHF. Here the CDR3 DNA reads TGTGCCAGCAGTTTGAGGATGGGGTTACAGCCCCAGCATTTT.

The rearrangement links TRBV6-2 or TRBV6-3 to TRBJ2-1; 9 nucleotides agree with TRBD2. CDR1 is MNHEY, CDR2 SVGEGT, per germline. With V trimmed by 10 bases and J by 3 bases, 7 bases remained unmatched. This CDR3 contains 14 residues. In nucleotides, the CDR3 is TGTGCCACCGAGACTAGCGGCAACTACAATGAGCAGTTCTTC. As protein: CATETSGNYNEQFF.

Points on this clonotype: A read error may be the cause here, since a much bigger clone is one base away. The chain links TRBV20-1 to TRBJ2-2; D may be TRBD2 (6 bases). CDR3 length: 14 residues. Per the germline V gene, CDR1 is DFQATT and CDR2 is SNEGSKA (reference sequence). In nucleotides, the CDR3 is TGCAGTGGGGAGGACCGGGGATCTTCCGGGGAGCTGGTTTTT. Its translation: CSGEDRGSSGELVF.

As regards this clonotype: A much larger clonotype is one base distant, so this may be a read error. The rearrangement links TRBV12-3 or TRBV12-4 to TRBJ1-1; D is uncertain. Between the trimmed V and J ends, which lost 7 bases and 6 bases, there was a span of 12 bases. CDR3 length: 12 amino acids. The CDR3, as DNA: TGTGCCAGCAAGTCGGTTTGGGCTGAAGCTTTCTTT. As protein: CASKSVWAEAFF.

Turning to this clonotype: This may be a read error: a much more frequent sequence differs by one nucleotide. This rearrangement joins TRBV5-1 to TRBJ2-7; perhaps TRBD2 as D (6 bases). This CDR3 spans 18 amino acids. CDR1 is SGHRS, CDR2 YFSETQ, per germline. CDR3 residues: CASSPGMRYSFPGDEQYF. The DNA for the CDR3 is TGCGCCAGCAGCCCCGGGATGAGATATAGTTTTCCGGGGGACGAGCAGTACTTT.

In the case of this clonotype: The junction departs from the called germline gene at one end, perhaps through a read error. The chain joins TRBV7-9 to TRBJ2-1, with TRBD1 matching over 10 bases. Germline assignment: CDR1 SEHNR and CDR2 FQNEAQ (reference sequence). This CDR3 is built from 17 residues. The chain's CDR3 is CASSPPTPRDRGNEQFF. CDR3 sequence (DNA): TGTGCCAGCAGCCCTCCGACCCCCCGGGACAGGGGCAATGAACAGTTCTTC.